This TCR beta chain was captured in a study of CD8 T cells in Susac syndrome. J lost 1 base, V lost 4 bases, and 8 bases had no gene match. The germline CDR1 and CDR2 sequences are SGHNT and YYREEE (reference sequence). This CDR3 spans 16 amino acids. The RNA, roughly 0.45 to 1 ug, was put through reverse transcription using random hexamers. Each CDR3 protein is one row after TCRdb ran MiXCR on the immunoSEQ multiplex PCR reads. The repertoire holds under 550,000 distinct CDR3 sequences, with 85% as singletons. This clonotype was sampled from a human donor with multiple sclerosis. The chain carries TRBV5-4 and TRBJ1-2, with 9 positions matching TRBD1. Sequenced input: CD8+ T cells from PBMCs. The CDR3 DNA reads TGTGCCAGCAGCGTACCGGGACAGGGTGTTAACTATGGCTACACCTTC. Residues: CASSVPGQGVNYGYTF.